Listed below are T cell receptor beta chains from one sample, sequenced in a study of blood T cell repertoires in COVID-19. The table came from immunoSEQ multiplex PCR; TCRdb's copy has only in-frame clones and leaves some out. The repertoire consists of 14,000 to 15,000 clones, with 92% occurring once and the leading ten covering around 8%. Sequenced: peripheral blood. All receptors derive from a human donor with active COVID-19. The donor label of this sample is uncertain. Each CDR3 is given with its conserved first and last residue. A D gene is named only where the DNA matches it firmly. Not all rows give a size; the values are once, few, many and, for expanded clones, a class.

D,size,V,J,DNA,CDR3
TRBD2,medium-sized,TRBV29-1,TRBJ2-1,TGCAGCGTTGAAGATGCCCTAGCGGGAGACGAAGATGAGCAGTTCTTC,CSVEDALAGDEDEQFF
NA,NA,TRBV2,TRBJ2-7,TGTGCCAGCAGTCTCGGGACTCAGGGCGAGCAGTACTTC,CASSLGTQGEQYF
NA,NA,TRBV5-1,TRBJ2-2,TGCGCCAGCAGCGTCAGGGTGGGCGGGGAGCTGTTTTTT,CASSVRVGGELFF
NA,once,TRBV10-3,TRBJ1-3,TGTGCCACCCTCCTCCTTCCTGGAAACACCATATATTTT,CATLLLPGNTIYF
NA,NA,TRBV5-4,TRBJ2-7,TGTGCCAGCAGCACTACTCAGTCCTACGAGCAGTACTTC,CASSTTQSYEQYF
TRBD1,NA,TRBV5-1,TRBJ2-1,TGCGCCAGCAGCTTGCCAGGGGGCAATGAGCAGTTCTTC,CASSLPGGNEQFF
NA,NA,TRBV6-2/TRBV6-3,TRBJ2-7,TGTGCCAGCAGTTACGCGACTAGATACGAGCAGTACTTC,CASSYATRYEQYF
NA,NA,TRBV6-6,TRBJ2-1,TGTGCCAGCAGTTACTCACAGAATGAGCAGTTCTTC,CASSYSQNEQFF
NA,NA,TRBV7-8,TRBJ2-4,TGTGCCAGCAGCCCCCTGGTCCGGGGCGGGAAGGTTCTAGCCAAAAACATTCAGTACTTC,CASSPLVRGGKVLAKNIQYF
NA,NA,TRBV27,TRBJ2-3,TGTGCCAGCAGTTTAGTCGGGAAAACCCTTAGCACAGATACGCAGTATTTT,CASSLVGKTLSTDTQYF
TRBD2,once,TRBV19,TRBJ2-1,TGTGCCAGTAGTCCCCTAGCGGGGGGCGACTTCAATGAGCAGTTCTTC,CASSPLAGGDFNEQFF
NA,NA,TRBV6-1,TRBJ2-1,TGTGCCAGCAGTGACAGGGTGGGCTCCTACAATGAGCAGTTCTTC,CASSDRVGSYNEQFF
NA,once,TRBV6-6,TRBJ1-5,TGTGCCAGCAGTCCTACCGGGACGGGAGCATATAGCAATCAGCCCCAGCATTTT,CASSPTGTGAYSNQPQHF
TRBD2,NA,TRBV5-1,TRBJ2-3,TGCGCCAGCAGCTCGGGAGCGGGGGGGCCAGGAGATACGCAGTATTTT,CASSSGAGGPGDTQYF
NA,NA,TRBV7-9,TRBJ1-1,TGTGCCAGCAGCTCGAGCAATTTTATAAGTTTCAGGACTGAAGCTTTCTTT,CASSSSNFISFRTEAFF
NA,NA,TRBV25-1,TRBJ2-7,TGTGCCAGCAGTGGCCATGGGAGGACGAAGCTCGAGCAGTACTTC,CASSGHGRTKLEQYF
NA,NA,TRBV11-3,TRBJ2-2,TGTGCCAGCAGCCCCGGACAGCCTAGTAAAAACACCGGGGAGCTGTTTTTT,CASSPGQPSKNTGELFF
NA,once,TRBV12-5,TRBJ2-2,TGTGCTAGTGGACGGAGAGCCCAAAACACCGGGGAGCTGTTTTTT,CASGRRAQNTGELFF
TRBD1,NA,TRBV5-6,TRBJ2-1,TGTGCCAGCAGCCCGGACAGGGGGCTGTCATACAATGAGCAGTTCTTC,CASSPDRGLSYNEQFF
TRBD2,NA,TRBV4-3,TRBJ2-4,TGCGCCAGCAGCCAAGATGGCGGATGGGGGGGCATTCAGTACTTC,CASSQDGGWGGIQYF
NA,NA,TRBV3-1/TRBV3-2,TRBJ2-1,TGTGCCAGCAGCCAGTGGGGGCTGGGGCCGTTCTTC,CASSQWGLGPFF
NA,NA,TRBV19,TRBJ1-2,TGTGCCAGTAGTAGGGTCTGGCGGGAAAGTGAAGGCTACACCTTC,CASSRVWRESEGYTF
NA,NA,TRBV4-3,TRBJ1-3,TGCGCCAGCAGCCAAACAAGTTCTTCTGGAAACACCATATATTTT,CASSQTSSSGNTIYF
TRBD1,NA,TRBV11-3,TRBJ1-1,TGTGCCAGCAGCCCCTTGGTACCCAGGGGGATGAACACTGAAGCTTTCTTT,CASSPLVPRGMNTEAFF
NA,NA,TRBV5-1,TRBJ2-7,TGCGCCAGCAGCCCAAATCCTAACTACGAGCAGTACTTC,CASSPNPNYEQYF
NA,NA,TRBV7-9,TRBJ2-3,TGTGCCAGCAGCTTCATCGGGGAAAGTGCAGATACGCAGTATTTT,CASSFIGESADTQYF
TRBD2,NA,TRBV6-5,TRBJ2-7,TGTGCCAGCAGTTACGGTCCCACGGGAGGGCGGTACGAGCAGTACTTC,CASSYGPTGGRYEQYF
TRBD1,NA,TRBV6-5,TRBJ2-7,TGTGCCAGCAGGTTCGGGACAGGGGGCTCCGAGCAGTACTTC,CASRFGTGGSEQYF
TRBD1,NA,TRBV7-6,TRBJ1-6,TGTGCCAGCAGCTTCGACAGGGGCCAGAATTCACCCCTCCACTTT,CASSFDRGQNSPLHF
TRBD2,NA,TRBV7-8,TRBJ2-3,TGTGCCAGCAGCTTTAGGTTACTAGCGGGGCGAAGCACAGATACGCAGTATTTT,CASSFRLLAGRSTDTQYF
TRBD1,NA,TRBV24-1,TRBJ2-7,TGTGCCACCAGTGACGGAGACAGGGCCATCGTCTTC,CATSDGDRAIVF
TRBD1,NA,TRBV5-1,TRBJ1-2,TGCGCCAGCAGCTTCGGGGACAGGGTAAACTATGGCTACACCTTC,CASSFGDRVNYGYTF
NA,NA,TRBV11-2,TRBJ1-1,TGTGCCAGCAGCGAACAGGGTGAAGCTTTCTTT,CASSEQGEAFF
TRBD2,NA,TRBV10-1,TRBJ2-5,TGCGCCAGCAGTAAGGGACTAGCGGGAGTTGGCCAAGAGACCCAGTACTTC,CASSKGLAGVGQETQYF
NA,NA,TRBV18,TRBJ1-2,TGTGCCAGCTCACCCCCTCCCGCTGGGGCTTACTACACCTTC,CASSPPPAGAYYTF